This is a list of T cell receptor beta chains from one sample in a study of T cells in Graves' hyperthyroidism and ophthalmopathy. TCRdb recomputed calls from the multiplex PCR reads with MiXCR, one row per CDR3 protein. The table records 450,000 to 700,000 distinct CDR3 sequences, just over 45% of them present only once. Sequencing was performed on peripheral blood or thyroid tissue (not recorded which). The receptors come from an adult woman with Graves' disease, either hyperthyroidism or ophthalmopathy (not recorded which). Each CDR3 is given with its conserved first and last residue. Fields, in order: D gene, clone size, J gene, V gene, CDR3 protein, CDR3 DNA. A D gene is named only where the DNA matches it firmly. Not all rows give a size; the values are once, few, many and, for expanded clones, a class.

d_gene: .; abundance: .; j_gene: TRBJ1-2; v_gene: TRBV25-1; CDR3aa: CASSDRTHYGYTF; CDR3nt: TGTGCCAGCAGTGACAGGACCCACTATGGCTACACCTTC
d_gene: TRBD1; abundance: once; j_gene: TRBJ1-1; v_gene: TRBV11-2; CDR3aa: CASSLVRGPGTEAFF; CDR3nt: TGTGCCAGCAGCTTAGTCAGGGGGCCGGGGACTGAAGCTTTCTTT
d_gene: TRBD2; abundance: many; j_gene: TRBJ2-5; v_gene: TRBV12-3/TRBV12-4; CDR3aa: CASSFQAGSRETQYF; CDR3nt: TGTGCCAGCAGTTTCCAAGCGGGAAGCAGAGAGACCCAGTACTTC
d_gene: .; abundance: many; j_gene: TRBJ1-1; v_gene: TRBV28; CDR3aa: CASSHLLTEAFF; CDR3nt: TGTGCCAGCAGTCACTTACTCACTGAAGCTTTCTTT
d_gene: .; abundance: many; j_gene: TRBJ1-2; v_gene: TRBV4-1; CDR3aa: CASSQTRGAYGYTF; CDR3nt: TGCGCCAGCAGCCAAACTCGGGGGGCATATGGCTACACCTTC
d_gene: .; abundance: many; j_gene: TRBJ2-7; v_gene: TRBV7-9; CDR3aa: CASSFRSYEQYF; CDR3nt: TGTGCCAGCAGCTTTCGGTCTTACGAGCAGTACTTC
d_gene: TRBD1; abundance: many; j_gene: TRBJ1-6; v_gene: TRBV10-3; CDR3aa: CAISEPQGINSPLHF; CDR3nt: TGTGCCATCAGTGAGCCACAGGGGATTAATTCACCCCTCCACTTT
d_gene: .; abundance: .; j_gene: TRBJ1-1; v_gene: TRBV5-1; CDR3aa: CASSQVGTDRAFF; CDR3nt: TGCGCCAGCAGCCAAGTTGGTACCGATAGGGCTTTCTTT
d_gene: .; abundance: many; j_gene: TRBJ1-2; v_gene: TRBV7-6; CDR3aa: CASSLDGGGSGYTF; CDR3nt: TGTGCCAGCAGCTTAGACGGAGGGGGATCTGGCTACACCTTC
d_gene: TRBD1; abundance: many; j_gene: TRBJ1-2; v_gene: TRBV7-2; CDR3aa: CASSFSGDSITYGYTF; CDR3nt: TGTGCCAGCAGCTTCTCCGGGGACAGCATAACGTATGGCTACACCTTC
d_gene: .; abundance: .; j_gene: TRBJ1-5; v_gene: TRBV11-2; CDR3aa: CASSPLQVSNQPQHF; CDR3nt: TGTGCCAGCTCACCCTTACAGGTGAGCAATCAGCCCCAGCATTTT
d_gene: .; abundance: .; j_gene: TRBJ1-1; v_gene: TRBV10-2; CDR3aa: CASSFEGLLTEAFF; CDR3nt: TGTGCCAGCAGTTTTGAGGGGTTGCTCACTGAAGCTTTCTTT
d_gene: TRBD2; abundance: .; j_gene: TRBJ2-7; v_gene: TRBV10-3; CDR3aa: CATFGSGGEQYF; CDR3nt: TGTGCCACCTTTGGGAGCGGGGGGGAGCAGTACTTC
d_gene: .; abundance: .; j_gene: TRBJ1-2; v_gene: TRBV7-9; CDR3aa: CASTPVIGYTF; CDR3nt: TGTGCCAGCACTCCGGTCATTGGCTACACCTTC
d_gene: .; abundance: .; j_gene: TRBJ2-5; v_gene: TRBV15; CDR3aa: CATSRDGRNLETQYF; CDR3nt: TGTGCCACCAGCAGGGACGGGCGAAACCTAGAGACCCAGTACTTC
d_gene: .; abundance: few; j_gene: TRBJ2-7; v_gene: TRBV12-3/TRBV12-4; CDR3aa: CASTKGGGTGAYEQYF; CDR3nt: TGTGCCAGCACCAAGGGGGGGGGGACAGGCGCCTACGAGCAGTACTTC
d_gene: .; abundance: many; j_gene: TRBJ1-2; v_gene: TRBV12-3/TRBV12-4; CDR3aa: CASSLPNGGYTF; CDR3nt: TGTGCCAGCAGTCTCCCGAACGGGGGCTACACCTTC
d_gene: .; abundance: many; j_gene: TRBJ2-7; v_gene: TRBV9; CDR3aa: CASSVGGRVSEQYF; CDR3nt: TGTGCCAGCAGCGTAGGGGGTAGGGTGAGCGAGCAGTACTTC
d_gene: .; abundance: many; j_gene: TRBJ1-2; v_gene: TRBV4-1; CDR3aa: CASRSTGTKGYTF; CDR3nt: TGCGCCAGCAGATCCACCGGGACAAAAGGCTACACCTTC
d_gene: .; abundance: few; j_gene: TRBJ2-2; v_gene: TRBV6-1; CDR3aa: CASSEGPTNTGELFF; CDR3nt: TGTGCCAGCAGTGAAGGACCAACAAACACCGGGGAGCTGTTTTTT
d_gene: .; abundance: many; j_gene: TRBJ2-7; v_gene: TRBV6-1; CDR3aa: CASSALGLYEQYF; CDR3nt: TGTGCCAGCAGTGCCCTCGGGCTCTACGAGCAGTACTTC
d_gene: TRBD2; abundance: many; j_gene: TRBJ2-7; v_gene: TRBV19; CDR3aa: CASSRTSGVSYEQYF; CDR3nt: TGTGCCAGTAGTAGGACTAGCGGGGTCTCCTACGAGCAGTACTTC
d_gene: .; abundance: .; j_gene: TRBJ1-1; v_gene: TRBV10-2; CDR3aa: CASSDQGLDTEAFF; CDR3nt: TGCGCCAGCAGTGACCAGGGTTTGGACACTGAAGCTTTCTTT
d_gene: .; abundance: many; j_gene: TRBJ2-2; v_gene: TRBV4-1; CDR3aa: CASSQQAQSGELFF; CDR3nt: TGCGCCAGCAGCCAGCAGGCACAATCCGGGGAGCTGTTTTTT
d_gene: .; abundance: many; j_gene: TRBJ2-7; v_gene: TRBV6-6; CDR3aa: CASSYSPGLPPHEQYF; CDR3nt: TGTGCCAGCAGTTACTCGCCGGGACTCCCTCCTCACGAGCAGTACTTC
d_gene: .; abundance: many; j_gene: TRBJ2-7; v_gene: TRBV7-9; CDR3aa: CASSLAGGRNEQYF; CDR3nt: TGTGCCAGCAGCTTAGCGGGAGGACGCAACGAGCAGTACTTC
d_gene: .; abundance: .; j_gene: TRBJ2-2; v_gene: TRBV6-1; CDR3aa: CASSDPVTASGELFF; CDR3nt: TGTGCCAGCAGTGACCCGGTCACAGCCAGCGGGGAGCTGTTTTTT
d_gene: .; abundance: .; j_gene: TRBJ1-5; v_gene: TRBV15; CDR3aa: CATSSEGRLSYSNQPQHF; CDR3nt: TGTGCCACCAGCAGTGAGGGTAGATTGTCTTATAGCAATCAGCCCCAGCATTTT
d_gene: .; abundance: .; j_gene: TRBJ2-7; v_gene: TRBV10-3; CDR3aa: CAIGDGYYEQYF; CDR3nt: TGTGCCATTGGGGACGGGTACTACGAGCAGTACTTC
d_gene: .; abundance: few; j_gene: TRBJ1-2; v_gene: TRBV13; CDR3aa: CASSSLRGKDGYTF; CDR3nt: TGTGCCAGCAGCTCACTCCGGGGGAAAGATGGCTACACCTTC
d_gene: TRBD1; abundance: many; j_gene: TRBJ1-2; v_gene: TRBV9; CDR3aa: CASSTGGKGYGYTF; CDR3nt: TGTGCCAGCAGCACAGGGGGTAAGGGCTATGGCTACACCTTC
d_gene: .; abundance: .; j_gene: TRBJ2-5; v_gene: TRBV6-5; CDR3aa: CASTPPGEETQYF; CDR3nt: TGTGCCAGCACCCCCCCGGGAGAAGAGACCCAGTACTTC
d_gene: TRBD2; abundance: many; j_gene: TRBJ2-5; v_gene: TRBV5-1; CDR3aa: CASSLIYGRLADLHF; CDR3nt: TGCGCCAGCAGCTTGATTTATGGGCGTCTAGCGGATCTCCACTTC
d_gene: .; abundance: many; j_gene: TRBJ1-5; v_gene: TRBV2; CDR3aa: CASSEGGQPQHF; CDR3nt: TGTGCCAGCAGTGAGGGGGGACAGCCCCAGCATTTT
d_gene: .; abundance: .; j_gene: TRBJ1-2; v_gene: TRBV6-1; CDR3aa: CASRPSKGLPGYTF; CDR3nt: TGTGCCAGCAGGCCCTCCAAGGGACTCCCTGGCTACACCTTC
d_gene: .; abundance: many; j_gene: TRBJ1-1; v_gene: TRBV29-1; CDR3aa: CSVVPGAKEAFF; CDR3nt: TGCAGCGTTGTACCAGGGGCCAAAGAAGCTTTCTTT
d_gene: .; abundance: .; j_gene: TRBJ1-5; v_gene: TRBV15; CDR3aa: CATSRVEGDQPQHF; CDR3nt: TGTGCCACCAGCAGAGTCGAGGGGGATCAGCCCCAGCATTTT
d_gene: .; abundance: many; j_gene: TRBJ2-7; v_gene: TRBV5-1; CDR3aa: CASSLNIPYEQYF; CDR3nt: TGCGCCAGCAGCTTGAACATACCCTACGAGCAGTACTTC
d_gene: TRBD1; abundance: .; j_gene: TRBJ1-4; v_gene: TRBV7-2; CDR3aa: CASSEGQVWEKLFF; CDR3nt: TGTGCCAGCAGCGAGGGACAGGTTTGGGAAAAACTGTTTTTT
d_gene: .; abundance: .; j_gene: TRBJ2-5; v_gene: TRBV20-1; CDR3aa: CSARASWETQYF; CDR3nt: TGCAGTGCTAGAGCGAGCTGGGAGACCCAGTACTTC
d_gene: TRBD1; abundance: many; j_gene: TRBJ2-7; v_gene: TRBV6-5; CDR3aa: CASNRGHEQYF; CDR3nt: TGTGCCAGCAACAGGGGTCACGAGCAGTACTTC
d_gene: .; abundance: .; j_gene: TRBJ1-5; v_gene: TRBV13; CDR3aa: CASSLGGKDQETQHF; CDR3nt: TGTGCCAGCAGCTTAGGGGGAAAGGACCAAGAGACCCAGCATTTT
d_gene: .; abundance: .; j_gene: TRBJ1-4; v_gene: TRBV7-8; CDR3aa: CASKSGSPNEKLFF; CDR3nt: TGTGCCAGCAAATCAGGGTCTCCTAATGAAAAACTGTTTTTT
d_gene: TRBD1; abundance: once; j_gene: TRBJ2-1; v_gene: TRBV5-1; CDR3aa: CASSLGQGHNEQFF; CDR3nt: TGCGCCAGCAGCTTGGGACAGGGTCACAATGAGCAGTTCTTC
d_gene: .; abundance: .; j_gene: TRBJ2-6; v_gene: TRBV6-6; CDR3aa: CASSRTSSGANVLTF; CDR3nt: TGTGCCAGCAGCCGTACTAGCTCTGGGGCCAACGTCCTGACTTTC
d_gene: .; abundance: many; j_gene: TRBJ2-7; v_gene: TRBV7-9; CDR3aa: CASSLSQASSEQYF; CDR3nt: TGTGCCAGCAGCTTATCTCAAGCCTCCTCCGAGCAGTACTTC
d_gene: .; abundance: many; j_gene: TRBJ1-6; v_gene: TRBV7-6; CDR3aa: CASSFAPDLYNSPLHF; CDR3nt: TGTGCCAGCAGCTTCGCTCCTGACCTCTATAATTCACCCCTCCACTTT
d_gene: .; abundance: .; j_gene: TRBJ2-5; v_gene: TRBV7-8; CDR3aa: CASSLEIGGKETQYF; CDR3nt: TGTGCCAGCAGCTTAGAGATTGGGGGAAAGGAGACCCAGTACTTC
d_gene: TRBD1; abundance: many; j_gene: TRBJ2-7; v_gene: TRBV2; CDR3aa: CASSVNRGGGYEQYF; CDR3nt: TGTGCCAGCAGTGTAAACAGGGGCGGCGGCTACGAGCAGTACTTC